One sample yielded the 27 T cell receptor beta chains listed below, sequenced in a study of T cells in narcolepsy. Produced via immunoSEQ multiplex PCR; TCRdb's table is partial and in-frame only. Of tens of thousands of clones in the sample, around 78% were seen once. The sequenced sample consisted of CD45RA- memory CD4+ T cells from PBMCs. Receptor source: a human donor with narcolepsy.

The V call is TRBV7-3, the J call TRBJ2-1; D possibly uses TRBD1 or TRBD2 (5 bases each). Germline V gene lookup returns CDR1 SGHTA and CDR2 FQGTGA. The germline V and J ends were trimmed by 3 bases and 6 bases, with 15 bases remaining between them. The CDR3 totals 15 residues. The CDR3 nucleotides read TGTGCCAGCAGCTTGGCCGGGACCGGAGGCAATGAGCAGTTCTTC. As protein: CASSLAGTGGNEQFF.

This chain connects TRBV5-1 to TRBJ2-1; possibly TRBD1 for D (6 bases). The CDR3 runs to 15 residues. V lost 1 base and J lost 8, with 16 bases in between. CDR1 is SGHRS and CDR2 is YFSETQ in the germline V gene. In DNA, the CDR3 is TGCGCCAGCAGCTTGAGTCACAGGGATGGGGATGAGCAGTTCTTC. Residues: CASSLSHRDGDEQFF.

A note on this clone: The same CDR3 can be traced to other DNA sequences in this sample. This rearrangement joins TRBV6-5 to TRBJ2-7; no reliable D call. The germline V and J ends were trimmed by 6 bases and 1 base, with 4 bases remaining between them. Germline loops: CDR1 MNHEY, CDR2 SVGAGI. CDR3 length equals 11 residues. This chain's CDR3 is CASSHSYEQYF. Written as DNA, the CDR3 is TGTGCCAGCAGCCATTCCTACGAGCAGTACTTC.

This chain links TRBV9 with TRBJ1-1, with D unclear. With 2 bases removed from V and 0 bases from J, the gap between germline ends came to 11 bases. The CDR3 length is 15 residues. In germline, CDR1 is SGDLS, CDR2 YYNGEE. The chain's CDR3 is CASSVVPTLNTEAFF. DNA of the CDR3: TGTGCCAGCAGCGTCGTCCCCACCCTGAACACTGAAGCTTTCTTT.

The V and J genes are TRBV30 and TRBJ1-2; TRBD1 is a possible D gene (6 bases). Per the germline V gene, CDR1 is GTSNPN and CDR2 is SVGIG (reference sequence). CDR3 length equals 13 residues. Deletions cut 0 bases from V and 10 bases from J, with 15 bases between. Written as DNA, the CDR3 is TGTGCCTGGAGTGTACTTTGGGGGGCCGACTACACCTTC. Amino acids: CAWSVLWGADYTF.

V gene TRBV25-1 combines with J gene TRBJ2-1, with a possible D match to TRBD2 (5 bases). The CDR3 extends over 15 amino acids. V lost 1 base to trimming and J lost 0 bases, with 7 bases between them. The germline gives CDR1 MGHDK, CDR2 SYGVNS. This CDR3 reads CASSELGSSYNEQFF. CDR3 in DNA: TGTGCCAGCAGTGAATTAGGGAGCTCCTACAATGAGCAGTTCTTC.

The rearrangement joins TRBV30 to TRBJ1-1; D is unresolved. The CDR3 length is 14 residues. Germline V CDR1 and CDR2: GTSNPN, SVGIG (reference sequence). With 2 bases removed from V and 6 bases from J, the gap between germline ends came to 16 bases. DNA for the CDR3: TGTGCCTGGAGTACCTTAACCAGGTCTTCTGAAGCTTTCTTT. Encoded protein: CAWSTLTRSSEAFF.

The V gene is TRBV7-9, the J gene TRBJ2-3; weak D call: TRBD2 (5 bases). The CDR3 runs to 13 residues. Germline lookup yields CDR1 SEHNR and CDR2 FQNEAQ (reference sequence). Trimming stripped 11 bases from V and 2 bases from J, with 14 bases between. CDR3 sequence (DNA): TGTGCCGGGCGCGGGCTCGACACAGATACGCAGTATTTT. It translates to CAGRGLDTDTQYF.

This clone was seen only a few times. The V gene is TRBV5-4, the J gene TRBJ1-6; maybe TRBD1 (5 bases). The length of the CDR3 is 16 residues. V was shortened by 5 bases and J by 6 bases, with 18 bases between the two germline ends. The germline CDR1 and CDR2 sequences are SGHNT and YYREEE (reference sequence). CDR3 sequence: CASSTGGGAINSPLHF. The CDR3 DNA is TGTGCCAGCAGTACCGGGGGAGGGGCGATTAATTCACCCCTCCACTTT.

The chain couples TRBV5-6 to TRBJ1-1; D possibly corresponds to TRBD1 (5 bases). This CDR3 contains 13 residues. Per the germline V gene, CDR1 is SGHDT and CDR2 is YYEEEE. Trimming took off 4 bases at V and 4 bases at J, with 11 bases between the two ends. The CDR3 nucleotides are TGTGCCAGCAGCCATTGGGGGAGCACTGAAGCTTTCTTT. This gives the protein CASSHWGSTEAFF.

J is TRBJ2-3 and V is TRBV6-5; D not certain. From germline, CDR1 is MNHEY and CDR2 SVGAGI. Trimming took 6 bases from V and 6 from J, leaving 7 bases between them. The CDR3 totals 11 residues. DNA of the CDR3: TGTGCCAGCAGGATCGGGGATACGCAGTATTTT. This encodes CASRIGDTQYF.

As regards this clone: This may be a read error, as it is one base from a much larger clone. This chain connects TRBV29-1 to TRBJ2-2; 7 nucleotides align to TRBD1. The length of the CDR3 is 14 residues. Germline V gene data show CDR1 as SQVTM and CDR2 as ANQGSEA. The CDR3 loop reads CSMSRGTNTRELFF. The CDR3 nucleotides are TGCAGTATGAGCAGGGGGACGAACACCCGGGAGCTGTTTTTT.

The CDR3 region is CATSRAGEGTDTQYF. CDR3 DNA: TGTGCCACCAGCAGAGCGGGGGAGGGCACAGATACGCAGTATTTT. The chain recombines TRBV15 with TRBJ2-3; TRBD2 might be the D (6 bases). This CDR3 region has 15 residues. Trimming left V 1 base short and J 1 base short, with 9 bases between. Germline V gives CDR1 LNHNV, CDR2 YYDKDF (reference sequence).

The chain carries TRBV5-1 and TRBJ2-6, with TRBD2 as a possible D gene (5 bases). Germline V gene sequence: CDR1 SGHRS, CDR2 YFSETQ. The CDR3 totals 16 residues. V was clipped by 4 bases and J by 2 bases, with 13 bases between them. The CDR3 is CASSPILGAGANVLTF. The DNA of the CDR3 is TGCGCCAGCAGCCCAATACTCGGGGCTGGGGCCAACGTCCTGACTTTC.

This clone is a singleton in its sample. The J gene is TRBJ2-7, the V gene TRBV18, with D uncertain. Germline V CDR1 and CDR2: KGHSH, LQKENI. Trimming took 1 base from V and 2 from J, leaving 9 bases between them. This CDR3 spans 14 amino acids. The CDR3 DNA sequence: TGTGCCAGCTCACCACTTGCAGCAGCCTACGAGCAGTACTTC. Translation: CASSPLAAAYEQYF.

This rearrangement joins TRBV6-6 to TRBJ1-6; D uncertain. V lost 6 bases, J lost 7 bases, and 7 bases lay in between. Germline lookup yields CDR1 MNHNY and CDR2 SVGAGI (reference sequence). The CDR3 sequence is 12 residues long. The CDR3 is CASSFQNSPLHF. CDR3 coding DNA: TGTGCCAGCAGCTTCCAGAATTCACCCCTCCACTTT.

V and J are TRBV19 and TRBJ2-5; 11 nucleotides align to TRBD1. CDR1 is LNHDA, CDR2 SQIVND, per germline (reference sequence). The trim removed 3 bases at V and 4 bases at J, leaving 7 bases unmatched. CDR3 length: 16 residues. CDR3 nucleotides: TGTGCCAGTAGTATCATTTCAGGGACAGGGGGAGAGACCCAGTACTTC. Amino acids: CASSIISGTGGETQYF.

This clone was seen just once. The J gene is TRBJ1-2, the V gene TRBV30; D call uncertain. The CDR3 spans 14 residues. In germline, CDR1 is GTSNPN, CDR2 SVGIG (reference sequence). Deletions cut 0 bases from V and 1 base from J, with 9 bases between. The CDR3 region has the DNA TGTGCCTGGAGTGTACCTTCCTTTAACTATGGCTACACCTTC. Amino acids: CAWSVPSFNYGYTF.

The CDR3 DNA sequence: TGTGCCAGCTCGCTAGCGGGAGACGAGCAGTACTTC. Its protein is CASSLAGDEQYF. The genes are TRBV18 and TRBJ2-7, with 10 bases that match TRBD2. The germline V gene has CDR1 KGHSH and CDR2 LQKENI. V shed 6 bases, J shed 5 bases, and the junction held 1 base outside the gene matches. The CDR3 length is 12 residues.

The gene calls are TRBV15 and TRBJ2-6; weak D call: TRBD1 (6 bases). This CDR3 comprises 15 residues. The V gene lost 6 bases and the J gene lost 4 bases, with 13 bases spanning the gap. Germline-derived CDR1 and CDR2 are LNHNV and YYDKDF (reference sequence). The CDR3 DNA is TGTGCCACCAGTACAACAGGGCCCGGGGCCAACGTCCTGACTTTC. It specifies CATSTTGPGANVLTF.

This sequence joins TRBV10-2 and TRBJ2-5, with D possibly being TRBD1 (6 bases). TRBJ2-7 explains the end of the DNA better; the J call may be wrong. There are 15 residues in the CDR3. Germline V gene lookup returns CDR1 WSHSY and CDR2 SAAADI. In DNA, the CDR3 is TGCGCCAGCAGTGAGTCGGGGACACCCGAGGACGAGCAGTACTTC. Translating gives CASSESGTPEDEQYF.

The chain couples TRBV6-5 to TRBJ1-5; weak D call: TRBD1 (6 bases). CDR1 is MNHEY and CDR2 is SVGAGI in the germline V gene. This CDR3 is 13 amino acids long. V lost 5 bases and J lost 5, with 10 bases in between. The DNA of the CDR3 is TGTGCCAGCAGTCTCGGGGGCGATCAGCCCCAGCATTTT. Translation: CASSLGGDQPQHF.

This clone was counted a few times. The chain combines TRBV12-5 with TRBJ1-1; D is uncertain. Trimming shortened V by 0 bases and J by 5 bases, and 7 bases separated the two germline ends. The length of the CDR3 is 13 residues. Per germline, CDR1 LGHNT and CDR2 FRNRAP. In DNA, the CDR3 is TGTGCTAGTGGTTTGGTAACGGGGACTGAAGCTTTCTTT. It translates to CASGLVTGTEAFF.

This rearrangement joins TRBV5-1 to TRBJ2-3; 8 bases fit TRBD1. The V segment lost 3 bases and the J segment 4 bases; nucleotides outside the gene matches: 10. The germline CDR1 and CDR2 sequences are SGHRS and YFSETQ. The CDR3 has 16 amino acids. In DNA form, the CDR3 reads TGCGCCAGCAGCTCAGACGCCCAGGGGGCGGCAGATACGCAGTATTTT. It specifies CASSSDAQGAADTQYF.

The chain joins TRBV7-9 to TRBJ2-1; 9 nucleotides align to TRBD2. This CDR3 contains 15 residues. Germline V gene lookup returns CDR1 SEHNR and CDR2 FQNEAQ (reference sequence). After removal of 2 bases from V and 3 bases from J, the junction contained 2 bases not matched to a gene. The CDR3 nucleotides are TGTGCCAGCAGCTTACGAGCGGGGGGCTACAATGAGCAGTTCTTC. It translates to CASSLRAGGYNEQFF.

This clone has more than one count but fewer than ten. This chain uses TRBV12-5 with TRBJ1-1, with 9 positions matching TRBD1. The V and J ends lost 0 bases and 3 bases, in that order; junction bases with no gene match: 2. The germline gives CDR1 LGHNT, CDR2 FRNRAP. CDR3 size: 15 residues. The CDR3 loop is CASGLVYRGHTEAFF. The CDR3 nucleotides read TGTGCTAGTGGTTTGGTGTACAGGGGGCACACTGAAGCTTTCTTT. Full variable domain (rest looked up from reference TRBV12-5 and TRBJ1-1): DARVTQTPRHKVTEMGQEVTMRCQPILGHNTVFWYRQTMMQGLELLAYFRNRAPLDDSGMPKDRFSAEMPDATLATLKIQPSEPRDSAVYFCASGLVYRGHTEAFFGQGTRLTVV.

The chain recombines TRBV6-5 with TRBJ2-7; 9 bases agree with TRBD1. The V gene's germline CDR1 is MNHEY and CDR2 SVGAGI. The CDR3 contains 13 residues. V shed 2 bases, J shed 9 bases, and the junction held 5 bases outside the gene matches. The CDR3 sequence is CASSYGQGMGQYF. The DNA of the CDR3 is TGTGCCAGCAGTTACGGACAGGGGATGGGGCAGTACTTC.